This T cell receptor beta chain is drawn from a study of PD-1 blockade in classical Hodgkin lymphoma (dated by TCRdb to 2020 to 2022). Concerning the study at large: The study used TCR beta sequencing and CyTOF to define a peripheral blood immune signature of response to PD-1 blockade in classical Hodgkin lymphoma.

General conclusions and limits of the study: The study was restricted to a single clinical trial cohort, and the causes of repertoire differences, possibly disease activity or prior therapy, were left undefined. Baseline TCR diversity was reported to be lower in newly diagnosed patients than in healthy donors, and even lower in relapsed/refractory patients.

Trimming takes 4 bases off V and 1 base off J; junction bases not matched to a gene: 6. The CDR3, cysteine through phenylalanine, is 15 amino acids long. CDR3 DNA is the only sequence kept; it has 45 bases, read in frame from the first base. For CDR1 and CDR2, the germline V gene lists SGHRS and YFSETQ. This specimen's time point label, per the study, means: newly diagnosed, previously untreated cHL patient sample. As a comparison group for the relapsed/refractory trial patients, PBMCs were sequenced from patients with newly diagnosed, previously untreated classical Hodgkin lymphoma. Peripheral blood was collected in 8 mL Vacutainer Cell Preparation Tubes, from which PBMCs were isolated by centrifugation and then cryopreserved. Genomic DNA was isolated using the Qiagen DNeasy kit from unsorted PBMCs as well as from negatively selected CD4+ and CD8+ fractions. Amplification of TCR beta CDR3 regions was done by immunoSEQ multiplex PCR with primers that anneal to V and J segments. A synthetic immune receptor repertoire was used to minimize amplification bias, and remaining bias was computationally removed after sequencing. As for how the authors treated the data: Repertoire diversity was quantified as the Shannon entropy index using custom Python scripts. Unsorted, CD4+ and CD8+ repertoires were analyzed separately, except for combined analyses in which CD4+ and CD8+ sequences were merged in silico. TCRdb limited this immuneACCESS table to in-frame rearrangements with V and J called. A share of clones is missing; checked studies link under half to unresolved V genes, and the rest is unexplained. D and trimming were read from the DNA, whereas the V and J calls and clone size are those reported in that table. The sample table lists 17,000 or so clones, about 85% of them with a count of one. The top ten constitute around 3.9% of the sample.

Regarding this clone: Its antigen is not yet known. No per-base quality is available; no much larger clone lies one base away.

The source is a human donor with classical Hodgkin lymphoma. Sequenced sample: peripheral blood mononuclear cells (PBMCs). The receptor chain draws on TRBV5-1 and TRBJ1-2, with 8 bases aligning to TRBD1. The DNA reads as follows: TGCGCCAGCAGCAAAGGGACAGGAGTTAACTATGGCTACACCTTC. The resulting protein is CASSKGTGVNYGYTF.